This passage covers 12 T cell receptor beta chains from one sample sequenced in a study of blood T cells in healthy people across ages. A second PCR, run for roughly 6 to 11 cycles, used a sample-barcoded 5' primer plus a J-beta primer mix. One entry per CDR3 protein results from TCRdb running MiXCR on the 5' RACE reads. The sample carries about 630,000 distinct CDR3 sequences, about 21% recorded once. Sequenced input: blood. Every receptor here comes from a man between 65 and 80 years old in good health.

This chain links TRBV6-1 with TRBJ2-3, with 11 bases aligning to TRBD2. The CDR3 is 15 amino acids. Germline V CDR1 and CDR2: MNHNS, SASEGT. Trimming cost V 4 bases and J 6 bases; bases outside gene matches: 6. The CDR3 loop is CASSGLAGGIDTQYF. In DNA, the CDR3 is TGTGCCAGCAGTGGTCTAGCGGGGGGTATTGATACGCAGTATTTT.

The chain has TRBV27 and TRBJ2-5; TRBD1 aligns across 9 bases. The V gene's germline CDR1 is MNHEY and CDR2 SMNVEV (reference sequence). Trimming took 2 bases from V and 3 from J; bases not matched to a gene: 22. There are 21 residues in the CDR3. CDR3 DNA sequence: TGTGCCAGCAGTTTAAGTAGGGGACAGGGTCGTCGGAATAGCAAAAAAGAGACCCAGTACTTC. It codes for CASSLSRGQGRRNSKKETQYF.

As regards this clonotype: Its ends do not fully match the called genes, so a read error is possible. The CDR3 reads CASSNRESEEFF. CDR3 DNA sequence: TGTGCCAGTAGTAACAGGGAATCTGAGGAGTTCTTC. The V call is TRBV19, the J call TRBJ2-1, with a tentative D call TRBD1 (6 bases). CDR3 size: 12 residues. Germline lookup yields CDR1 LNHDA and CDR2 SQIVND (reference sequence).

The rearrangement links TRBV4-3 to TRBJ2-2; 8 positions agree with TRBD2. The germline gives CDR1 LGHNA, CDR2 YSLEER. This CDR3 is 16 amino acids long. The junction had 11 bases not matched to a gene; V was cut back by 4 bases and J by 7 bases. CDR3 protein: CASSLDAAGGFGELFF. CDR3 nucleotides: TGCGCCAGCAGCCTGGACGCGGCGGGAGGTTTCGGGGAGCTGTTTTTT.

This chain joins TRBV6-1 and TRBJ2-3, with 9 bases that match TRBD2. V gave up 6 bases and J gave up 4 bases; unmatched junction bases: 8. Germline values: CDR1 MNHNS, CDR2 SASEGT. CDR3 length equals 15 residues. For the CDR3, the DNA is TGTGCCAGCAGCCGGACTAGCGCCCGACCAGATACGCAGTATTTT. It translates to CASSRTSARPDTQYF.

This rearrangement joins TRBV7-2 to TRBJ2-7, with 10 bases lining up with TRBD2. The V gene end was trimmed by 3 bases and the J gene end by 2 bases; junction bases not matched to a gene: 1. This CDR3 region has 14 residues. The germline CDR1 and CDR2 sequences are SGHTA and FQGNSA. Here the CDR3 reads CASSFSGGPYEQYF. CDR3 in DNA: TGTGCCAGCAGCTTTAGCGGGGGGCCCTACGAGCAGTACTTC.

A few counts support this clonotype. The chain employs TRBV7-9 and TRBJ2-1; D might be TRBD2 (6 bases). Germline V gene sequence: CDR1 SEHNR, CDR2 FQNEAQ (reference sequence). Trimming pared 3 bases from V and 3 bases from J, leaving 9 bases between. This CDR3 contains 14 residues. The CDR3 DNA reads TGTGCCAGCAGCTTTGCGGGAAACTACAATGAGCAGTTCTTC. Translated, it gives CASSFAGNYNEQFF.

Many counts were recorded for this clonotype. The genes are TRBV29-1 and TRBJ2-5; D not certain. The CDR3 has 12 amino acids. Germline CDR1 SQVTM, CDR2 ANQGSEA. V was pared by 6 bases and J by 2 bases, with 10 bases between. CDR3 nucleotide sequence: TGCAGCGTCGGCAGGAGACAAGAGACCCAGTACTTC. Protein sequence: CSVGRRQETQYF.

The chain joins TRBV2 to TRBJ2-5, with D uncertain. Trimming removed 4 bases from V and 4 bases from J, with 10 bases in between. The CDR3 has 13 residues. Germline lookup yields CDR1 SNHLY and CDR2 FYNNEI. The DNA for the CDR3 is TGTGCCAGCAGTGTTGGATTGGGAGAGACCCAGTACTTC. Its protein is CASSVGLGETQYF.

The chain combines TRBV7-2 with TRBJ1-2; D remains unclear. V lost 4 bases, J lost 7 bases, and 10 bases lay in between. This CDR3 comprises 12 residues. Germline-derived CDR1 and CDR2 are SGHTA and FQGNSA. The CDR3 coding sequence is TGTGCCAGCAGCTCCGGTCCTATTGGCTACACCTTC. As protein: CASSSGPIGYTF.

This chain connects TRBV20-1 to TRBJ2-5; TRBD1 agrees at 7 bases. The CDR3 covers 15 residues. With 2 bases clipped from V and 3 bases from J, the junction kept 9 bases outside the gene matches. Germline values: CDR1 DFQATT, CDR2 SNEGSKA (reference sequence). The DNA of the CDR3 is TGCAGTGCTAGACCCGTGATTCAGGGGGAAGAGACCCAGTACTTC. This codes for CSARPVIQGEETQYF.

The chain joins TRBV20-1 to TRBJ1-3; D gene unclear. V was cut by 0 bases and J by 10 bases, with 13 bases left in between. This CDR3 region has 13 residues. Germline values: CDR1 DFQATT, CDR2 SNEGSKA (reference sequence). CDR3 DNA sequence: TGCAGTGCTAGAGATCTCGGGAGTAAAACCATATATTTT. Protein sequence: CSARDLGSKTIYF.